What follows are 23 T cell receptor beta chains derived from one specimen sequenced in a study of blood T cell repertoires in COVID-19 (dated by TCRdb to about 2020). Libraries were made using the immunoSEQ multiplex PCR assay. TCRdb provides this immuneACCESS table in a form limited to in-frame rearrangements. Some clones are lacking; in checked studies, under half of them reflect an unresolved V gene, and why the rest are absent is not known. A total of under 300,000 clones appear in this sample, about 90% of them only once. The ten largest make up under 6.5% of the sample. The source material was peripheral blood. The receptor set was obtained from a man in his 60s with acute or convalescent COVID-19.

V usage is TRBV30 and J usage is TRBJ2-3, with D perhaps matching TRBD2 (6 bases). The germline gives CDR1 GTSNPN, CDR2 SVGIG (reference sequence). CDR3 length equals 17 residues. The V and J ends lost 0 bases and 0 bases respectively, with 16 bases between them. DNA of the CDR3: TGTGCCTGGAGTGTACGAGGACTACTATTGAGCACAGATACGCAGTATTTT. Translated: CAWSVRGLLLSTDTQYF.

The rearrangement links TRBV12-5 to TRBJ2-3; the match to TRBD1 covers 8 bases. Per germline, CDR1 LGHNT and CDR2 FRNRAP. The CDR3 contains 15 residues. Losses at the gene ends were 1 base for V and 2 bases for J; bases not matched to a gene: 2. CDR3 protein: CASGLDRGNTDTQYF. The DNA of the CDR3 is TGTGCTAGTGGTTTGGACAGGGGGAACACAGATACGCAGTATTTT. The variable domain in full, completed from reference TRBV12-5 and TRBJ2-3, reads DARVTQTPRHKVTEMGQEVTMRCQPILGHNTVFWYRQTMMQGLELLAYFRNRAPLDDSGMPKDRFSAEMPDATLATLKIQPSEPRDSAVYFCASGLDRGNTDTQYFGPGTRLTVL.

The rearrangement links TRBV29-1 to TRBJ2-1; TRBD2 matches at 9 bases. Germline loops: CDR1 SQVTM, CDR2 ANQGSEA. The CDR3 is made up of 12 amino acids. The DNA of the CDR3 is TGCAGTGGTCTAGCGGGAAGGGATGAGCAGTTCTTC. Translating it yields CSGLAGRDEQFF.

The chain combines TRBV7-6 with TRBJ1-6, with 7 nucleotides matching TRBD1. CDR3 length: 14 amino acids. V dropped 6 bases and J dropped 7; count of bases not matched to a gene: 6. Germline CDR1 is SGHVS and CDR2 is FNYEAQ. The CDR3 nucleotides are TGTGCCAGCAGTCGACAGGGTCACAATTCACCCCTCCACTTT. Translation: CASSRQGHNSPLHF.

The V gene is TRBV27, the J gene TRBJ2-7; 8 nucleotides align to TRBD2. Germline V lookup: CDR1 MNHEY, CDR2 SMNVEV (reference sequence). V lost 4 bases and J lost 4; bases outside the gene matches: 6. This CDR3 is 14 amino acids long. The CDR3 region has the DNA TGTGCCAGCAGTTCCCTAGCGGGCCTATACGAGCAGTACTTC. Its protein product is CASSSLAGLYEQYF.

This rearrangement joins TRBV5-5 to TRBJ2-3, with a weak D call TRBD2 (5 bases). Germline loops: CDR1 SGHKS, CDR2 YYEKEE (reference sequence). The CDR3 covers 14 residues. Trimming took off 0 bases at V and 3 bases at J, with 8 bases between the two ends. CDR3 coding DNA: TGTGCCAGCAGCTTGGGGAGCGGAACAGATACGCAGTATTTT. It is translated as CASSLGSGTDTQYF.

Written as DNA, the CDR3 is TGTGCCAGCAGCCTCAGGATCGGCACAGATACGCAGTATTTT. It encodes CASSLRIGTDTQYF. The chain couples TRBV7-9 to TRBJ2-3; D unresolved. V lost 5 bases and J 1 base, leaving 10 bases between the germline ends. CDR3 size: 14 residues. Germline V lookup: CDR1 SEHNR, CDR2 FQNEAQ (reference sequence).

This clone was detected only once. This chain uses TRBV27 with TRBJ1-6; no definite D call. Trimming took off 3 bases at V and 8 bases at J, with 14 bases between the two ends. The CDR3 is made up of 15 amino acids. Looked up from germline, CDR1 is MNHEY and CDR2 is SMNVEV (reference sequence). In DNA, the CDR3 is TGTGCCAGCAGTTTGTCGCCTCTGGCAGATTCACCCCTCCACTTT. Translation: CASSLSPLADSPLHF.

This clone was observed a few times. The rearrangement joins TRBV18 to TRBJ2-7; TRBD1 agrees at 7 bases. The V gene's germline CDR1 is KGHSH and CDR2 LQKENI. The V gene end was trimmed by 5 bases and the J gene end by 8 bases; junction bases not matched to a gene: 6. There are 12 residues in the CDR3. As DNA, the CDR3 is TGTGCCAGCTCATCGACAGGGACCCAGCAGTACTTC. Its protein is CASSSTGTQQYF.

This rearrangement joins TRBV9 to TRBJ2-5; no clear D. Germline-derived CDR1 and CDR2 are SGDLS and YYNGEE. The CDR3 has 11 residues. The V end was cut by 7 bases, the J end by 4 bases, with 8 bases between. In DNA form, the CDR3 reads TGTGCCAGCGGCTCGGGAGAGACCCAGTACTTC. The encoded protein is CASGSGETQYF.

Regarding this clone: The same CDR3 also results from other DNA sequences found in this sample. The chain couples TRBV28 to TRBJ2-3; D not certain. Trimming left V 1 base short and J 4 bases short, with 9 bases between. Germline CDR1 reads MDHEN; CDR2 reads SYDVKM. The CDR3 length is 14 residues. CDR3 region: CASSLSGRADTQYF. The CDR3 DNA is TGTGCCAGCAGTTTATCGGGTCGGGCAGATACGCAGTATTTT.

J is TRBJ2-3 and V is TRBV20-1, with unresolved D. V was clipped by 3 bases and J by 2 bases, with 18 bases between them. This CDR3 comprises 16 residues. Germline values: CDR1 DFQATT, CDR2 SNEGSKA (reference sequence). The CDR3 loop is CSASPQRPRVTDTQYF. CDR3 DNA: TGCAGTGCTAGTCCCCAGCGTCCACGAGTCACAGATACGCAGTATTTT.

The V gene is TRBV3-1 (or the pseudogene TRBV3-2), the J gene TRBJ2-1; D might be TRBD1 (6 bases). The CDR3 is 15 residues long. V gave up 7 bases and J gave up 7 bases, with 20 bases separating them. The V gene's germline CDR1 is LGHDT and CDR2 YNNKEL (reference sequence). The CDR3 region has the DNA TGTGCCAGCACCCCCCAACAGGGTTCCGGGAATGAGCAGTTCTTC. Encoded protein: CASTPQQGSGNEQFF.

The rearrangement links TRBV19 to TRBJ1-2; maybe TRBD1 (6 bases). The V gene lost 6 bases and the J gene lost 8 bases, with 10 bases spanning the gap. The germline CDR1 and CDR2 sequences are LNHDA and SQIVND (reference sequence). The CDR3 totals 11 residues. The CDR3 bases are TGTGCCAGTAGCACAGGGCACGGCTACACCTTC. This sequence encodes CASSTGHGYTF. Full variable domain (outside the CDR3, taken from reference TRBV19 and TRBJ1-2): DGGITQSPKYLFRKEGQNVTLSCEQNLNHDAMYWYRQDPGQGLRLIYYSQIVNDFQKGDIAEGYSVSREKKESFPLTVTSAQKNPTAFYLCASSTGHGYTFGSGTRLTVV.

The chain uses TRBV7-6 and TRBJ1-6; TRBD1 matches 8 bases. The CDR3 is 15 residues long. V gave up 4 bases and J gave up 9 bases; unmatched junction bases: 8. CDR1 and CDR2 from the germline V gene are SGHVS and FNYEAQ. CDR3 amino acids: CASSSGPTGVSPLHF. DNA of the CDR3: TGTGCCAGCAGCTCGGGACCGACAGGGGTTTCACCCCTCCACTTT.

V is TRBV18 and J is TRBJ2-7, with TRBD1 matching over 7 bases. This CDR3 region has 16 residues. CDR1 is KGHSH and CDR2 is LQKENI in the germline V gene. After removal of 3 bases from V and 9 bases from J, the junction contained 17 bases not matched to a gene. CDR3 coding DNA: TGTGCCAGCTCACCCTTCCGGGACAGTCTCACCCTCGGGCAGTACTTC. Residues: CASSPFRDSLTLGQYF.

V and J are TRBV3-1 (or the pseudogene TRBV3-2) and TRBJ1-1; no clear D. V lost 1 base, J lost 6 bases, and 12 bases lay in between. The CDR3 runs 14 residues. Germline V CDR1 and CDR2: LGHDT, YNNKEL (reference sequence). CDR3 bases: TGTGCCAGCAGCCAAGTTAGGCGGGGAGCTGAAGCTTTCTTT. Amino acid sequence: CASSQVRRGAEAFF.

V and J are TRBV5-5 and TRBJ2-1; D is possibly TRBD1 (5 bases). Germline CDR1 is SGHKS and CDR2 is YYEKEE (reference sequence). V was clipped by 3 bases and J by 10 bases, with 11 bases between them. The length of the CDR3 is 12 residues. CDR3 amino acids: CASSSGFREQFF. The DNA of the CDR3 is TGTGCCAGCAGCTCAGGGTTTAGGGAGCAGTTCTTC.

This clone was observed once. V and J are TRBV29-1 and TRBJ1-4; D is unclear. The germline V gene encodes CDR1 SQVTM and CDR2 ANQGSEA. Trimming removed 7 bases from V and 5 bases from J, with 11 bases in between. CDR3 length equals 12 residues. CDR3 coding DNA: TGCAGCGCCCGTGACGGGAATGAAAAACTGTTTTTT. This codes for CSARDGNEKLFF.

The V gene is TRBV7-9, the J gene TRBJ1-5; D is uncertain. Germline CDR1 and CDR2: SEHNR and FQNEAQ (reference sequence). The CDR3 extends over 16 amino acids. Trimming cost V 2 bases and J 0 bases, with 11 bases left between them. In DNA, the CDR3 is TGTGCCAGCAGCTTATTTCCGGGGTCTAGCAATCAGCCCCAGCATTTT. It encodes CASSLFPGSSNQPQHF.

The chain has TRBV2 and TRBJ2-7, with TRBD2 identical over 9 bases. Germline V gives CDR1 SNHLY, CDR2 FYNNEI. The V segment lost 4 bases and the J segment 6 bases; nucleotides outside the gene matches: 1. The CDR3 totals 12 residues. The CDR3 loop reads CASSVSGSEQYF. The CDR3 DNA sequence: TGTGCCAGCAGTGTTAGCGGGAGCGAGCAGTACTTC. Looking up the rest from reference TRBV2 and TRBJ2-7 gives the full variable domain: EPEVTQTPSHQVTQMGQEVILRCVPISNHLYFYWYRQILGQKVEFLVSFYNNEISEKSEIFDDQFSVERPDGSNFTLKIRSTKLEDSAMYFCASSVSGSEQYFGPGTRLTVT.

The sample holds a few counts of this clone. V and J are TRBV5-4 and TRBJ2-7; 11 bases map to TRBD1. V lost 2 bases and J lost 6; bases outside the gene matches: 4. From germline, CDR1 is SGHNT and CDR2 YYREEE (reference sequence). The CDR3 spans 14 residues. CDR3 amino acids: CASSLPGQGGEQYF. CDR3 sequence (DNA): TGTGCCAGCAGCTTACCGGGACAGGGGGGCGAGCAGTACTTC. Full variable domain (outside the CDR3, taken from reference TRBV5-4 and TRBJ2-7): ETGVTQSPTHLIKTRGQQVTLRCSSQSGHNTVSWYQQALGQGPQFIFQYYREEENGRGNFPPRFSGLQFPNYSSELNVNALELDDSALYLCASSLPGQGGEQYFGPGTRLTVT.

The chain is built from TRBV9 and TRBJ2-1, with 7 bases that match TRBD2. This CDR3 contains 17 residues. Germline V gene data show CDR1 as SGDLS and CDR2 as YYNGEE. V lost 0 bases, J lost 0 bases, and 6 bases stayed unmatched. The DNA for the CDR3 is TGTGCCAGCAGCGTAGCTTATGGCGGGAGCTCCTACAATGAGCAGTTCTTC. Translating it yields CASSVAYGGSSYNEQFF.